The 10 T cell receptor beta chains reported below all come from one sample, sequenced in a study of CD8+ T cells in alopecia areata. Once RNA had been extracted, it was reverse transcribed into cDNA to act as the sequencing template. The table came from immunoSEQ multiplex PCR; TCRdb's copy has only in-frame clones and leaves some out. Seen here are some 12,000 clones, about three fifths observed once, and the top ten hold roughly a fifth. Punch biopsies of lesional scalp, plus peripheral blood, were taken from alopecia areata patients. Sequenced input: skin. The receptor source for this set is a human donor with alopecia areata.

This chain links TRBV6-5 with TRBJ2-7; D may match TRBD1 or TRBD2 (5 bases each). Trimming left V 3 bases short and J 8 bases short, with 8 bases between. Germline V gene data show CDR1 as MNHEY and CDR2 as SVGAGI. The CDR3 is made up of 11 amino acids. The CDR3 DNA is TGTGCCAGCAGTTATAAGGGACAGCAGTACTTC. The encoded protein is CASSYKGQQYF.

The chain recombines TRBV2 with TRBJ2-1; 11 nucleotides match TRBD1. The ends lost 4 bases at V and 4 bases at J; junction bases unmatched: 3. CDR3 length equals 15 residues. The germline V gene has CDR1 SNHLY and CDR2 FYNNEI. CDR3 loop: CASSGGTGGYNEQFF. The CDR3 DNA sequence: TGTGCCAGCAGTGGAGGGACAGGGGGGTACAATGAGCAGTTCTTC.

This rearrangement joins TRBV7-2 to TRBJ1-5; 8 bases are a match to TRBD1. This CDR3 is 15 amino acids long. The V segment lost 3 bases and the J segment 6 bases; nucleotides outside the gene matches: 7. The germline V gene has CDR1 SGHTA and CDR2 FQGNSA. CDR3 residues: CASSFTTGAGQPQHF. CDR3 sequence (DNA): TGTGCCAGCAGCTTTACGACAGGGGCAGGTCAGCCCCAGCATTTT.

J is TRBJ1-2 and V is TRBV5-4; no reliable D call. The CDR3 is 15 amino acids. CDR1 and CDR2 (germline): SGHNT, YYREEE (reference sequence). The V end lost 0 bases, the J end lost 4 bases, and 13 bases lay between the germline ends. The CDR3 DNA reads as TGTGCCAGCAGCTTGGGCTACTGGAAAGGCTATGGCTACACCTTC. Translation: CASSLGYWKGYGYTF.

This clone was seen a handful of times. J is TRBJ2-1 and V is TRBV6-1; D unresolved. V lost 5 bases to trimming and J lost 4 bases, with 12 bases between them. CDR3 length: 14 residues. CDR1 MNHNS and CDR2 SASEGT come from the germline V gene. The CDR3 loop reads CASSYIRLYNEQFF. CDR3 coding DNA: TGTGCCAGCAGTTATATCCGGTTATACAATGAGCAGTTCTTC.

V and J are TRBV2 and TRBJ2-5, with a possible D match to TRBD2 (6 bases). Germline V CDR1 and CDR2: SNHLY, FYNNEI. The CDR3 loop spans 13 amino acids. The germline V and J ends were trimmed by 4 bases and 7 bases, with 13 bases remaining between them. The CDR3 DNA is TGTGCCAGCAGTGGAGGTGGGGGGACGACCCAGTACTTC. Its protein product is CASSGGGGTTQYF. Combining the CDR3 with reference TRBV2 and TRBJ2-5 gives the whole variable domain EPEVTQTPSHQVTQMGQEVILRCVPISNHLYFYWYRQILGQKVEFLVSFYNNEISEKSEIFDDQFSVERPDGSNFTLKIRSTKLEDSAMYFCASSGGGGTTQYFGPGTRLLVL.

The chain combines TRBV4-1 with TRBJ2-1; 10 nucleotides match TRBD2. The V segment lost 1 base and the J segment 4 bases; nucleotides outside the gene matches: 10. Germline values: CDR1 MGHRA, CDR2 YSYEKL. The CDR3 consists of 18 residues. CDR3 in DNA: TGCGCCAGCAGCCAAGTTCTAGTCCTAGCGGGAGTTTACAATGAGCAGTTCTTC. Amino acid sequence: CASSQVLVLAGVYNEQFF.

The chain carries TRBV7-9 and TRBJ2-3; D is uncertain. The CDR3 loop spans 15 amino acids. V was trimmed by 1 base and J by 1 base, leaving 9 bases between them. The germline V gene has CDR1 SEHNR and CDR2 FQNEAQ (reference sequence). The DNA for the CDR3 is TGTGCCAGCAGCTTAGTGGTTGGGGGCACAGATACGCAGTATTTT. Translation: CASSLVVGGTDTQYF.

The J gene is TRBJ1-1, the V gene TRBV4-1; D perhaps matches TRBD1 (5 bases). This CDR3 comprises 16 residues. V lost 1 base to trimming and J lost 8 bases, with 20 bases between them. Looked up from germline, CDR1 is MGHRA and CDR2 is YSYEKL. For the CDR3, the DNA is TGCGCCAGCAGCCAAGTAATCCCAGGGTCCTTTCTCGAAGCTTTCTTT. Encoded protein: CASSQVIPGSFLEAFF.

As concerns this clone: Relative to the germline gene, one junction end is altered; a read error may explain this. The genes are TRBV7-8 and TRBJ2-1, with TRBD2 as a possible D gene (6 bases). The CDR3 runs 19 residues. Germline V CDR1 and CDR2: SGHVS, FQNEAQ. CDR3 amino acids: CASSLSGAALLASYNKQFF. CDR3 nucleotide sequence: TGTGCCAGCAGCTTATCCGGAGCCGCTCTTCTAGCGAGCTACAATAAGCAGTTCTTC.